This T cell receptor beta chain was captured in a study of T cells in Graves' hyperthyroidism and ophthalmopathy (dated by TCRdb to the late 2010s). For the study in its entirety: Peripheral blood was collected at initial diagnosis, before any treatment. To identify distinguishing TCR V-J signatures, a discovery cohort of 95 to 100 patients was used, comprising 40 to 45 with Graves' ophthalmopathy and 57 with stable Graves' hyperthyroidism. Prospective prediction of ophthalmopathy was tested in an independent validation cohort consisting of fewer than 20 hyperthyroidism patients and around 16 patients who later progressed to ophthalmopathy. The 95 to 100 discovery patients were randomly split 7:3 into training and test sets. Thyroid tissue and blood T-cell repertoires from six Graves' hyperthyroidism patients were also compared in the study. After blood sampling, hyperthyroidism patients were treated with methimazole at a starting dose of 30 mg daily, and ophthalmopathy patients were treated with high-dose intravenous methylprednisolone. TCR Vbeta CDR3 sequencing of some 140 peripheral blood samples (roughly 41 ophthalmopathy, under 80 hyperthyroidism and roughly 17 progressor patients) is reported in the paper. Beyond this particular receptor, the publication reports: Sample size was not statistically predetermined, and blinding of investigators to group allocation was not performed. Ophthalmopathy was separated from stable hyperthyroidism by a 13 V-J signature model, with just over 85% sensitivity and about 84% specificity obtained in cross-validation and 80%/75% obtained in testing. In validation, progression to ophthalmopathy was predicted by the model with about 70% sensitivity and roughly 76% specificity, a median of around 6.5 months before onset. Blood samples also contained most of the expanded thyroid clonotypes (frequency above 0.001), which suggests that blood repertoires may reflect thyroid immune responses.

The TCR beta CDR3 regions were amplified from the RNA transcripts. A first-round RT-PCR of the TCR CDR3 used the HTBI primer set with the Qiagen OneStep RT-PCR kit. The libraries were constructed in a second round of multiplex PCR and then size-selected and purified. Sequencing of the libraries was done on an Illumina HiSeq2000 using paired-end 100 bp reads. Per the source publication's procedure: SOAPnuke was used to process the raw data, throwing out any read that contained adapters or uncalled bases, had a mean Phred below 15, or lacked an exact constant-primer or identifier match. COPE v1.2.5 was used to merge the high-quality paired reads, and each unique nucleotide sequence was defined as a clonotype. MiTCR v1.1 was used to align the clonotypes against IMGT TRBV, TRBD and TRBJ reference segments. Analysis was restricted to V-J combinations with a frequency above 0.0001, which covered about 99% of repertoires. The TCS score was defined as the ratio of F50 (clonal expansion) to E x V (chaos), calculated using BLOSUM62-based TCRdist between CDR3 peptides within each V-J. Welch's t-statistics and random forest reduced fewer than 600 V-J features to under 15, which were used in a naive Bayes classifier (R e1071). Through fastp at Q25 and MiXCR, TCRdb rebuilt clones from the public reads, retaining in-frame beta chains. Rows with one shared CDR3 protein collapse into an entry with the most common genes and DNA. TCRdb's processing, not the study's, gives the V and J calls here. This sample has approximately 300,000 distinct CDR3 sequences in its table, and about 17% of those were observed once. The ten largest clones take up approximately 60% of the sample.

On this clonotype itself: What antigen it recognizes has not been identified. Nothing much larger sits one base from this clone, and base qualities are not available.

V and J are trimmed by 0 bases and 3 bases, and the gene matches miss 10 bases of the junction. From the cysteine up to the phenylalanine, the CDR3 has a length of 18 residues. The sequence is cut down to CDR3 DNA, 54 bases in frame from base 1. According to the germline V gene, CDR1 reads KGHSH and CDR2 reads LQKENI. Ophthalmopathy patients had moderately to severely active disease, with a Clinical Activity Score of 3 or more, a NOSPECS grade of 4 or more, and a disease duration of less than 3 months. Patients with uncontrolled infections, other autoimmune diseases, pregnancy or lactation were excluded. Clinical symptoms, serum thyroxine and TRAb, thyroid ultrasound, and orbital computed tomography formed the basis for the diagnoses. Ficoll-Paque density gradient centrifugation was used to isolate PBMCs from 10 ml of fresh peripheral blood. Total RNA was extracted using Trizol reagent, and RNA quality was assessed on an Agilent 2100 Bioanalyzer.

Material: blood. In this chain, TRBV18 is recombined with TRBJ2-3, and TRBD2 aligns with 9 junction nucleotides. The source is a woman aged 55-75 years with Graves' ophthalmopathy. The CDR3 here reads CASSPPDSRGGRTDTQYF. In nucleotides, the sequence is TGTGCCAGCTCACCACCGGACTCGCGGGGGGGCCGAACAGATACGCAGTATTTT.